This TCR beta chain originates from a study of shared clonotypes between healthy human individuals. CDR3 length equals 17 residues. Trimming removed 1 base at V and 5 bases at J, with 20 bases between. Germline CDR1 and CDR2: SGHAT and FQNNGV. Study results and limitations: What limited the represented genetic and exposure-history diversity was the small number of donors.

Among the unsorted PBMC samples, replicate PCRs used around 280 ng DNA, 25,000 to 35,000 T cell genomes. Original analysis: Quality scores were absent from the junction-only immunoSEQ sequences, so filtering differed. The method was immunoSEQ multiplex PCR; TCRdb's version includes in-frame clones alone and lacks a portion of them. V and J calls and clone size are those listed in that table; D and trimming were worked out from the DNA. Here the sample spans roughly 500,000 clones, around 80% being singletons. As regards this clone: Its specificity is not known.

This chain connects TRBV11-2 to TRBJ2-5, with D perhaps TRBD1 or TRBD2 (6 bases each). This clonotype was obtained from a woman aged 40 to 55 in good health. Some clones in this sample may be carry-over from other donors' samples. Sequencing was performed on PBMCs. The CDR3 here is CASSLGAMGGQSETQYF. CDR3 coding DNA: TGTGCCAGCAGCTTAGGAGCCATGGGGGGACAATCGGAGACCCAGTACTTC.